A single sample is the source of the 21 T cell receptor beta chains below, sequenced in a study of T-cell reconstitution after alpha-beta-depleted transplantation in children. TCRbeta library preparation incorporated unique molecular identifiers. Each CDR3 protein is one row after TCRdb ran MiXCR on the PCR reads. The data show some 500,000 distinct CDR3 sequences, less than 35% seen once. Sequenced here: PBMCs from the stem cell graft donor, sampled from the stem cell graft. These receptors were taken from a human donor who donated a stem cell graft to a child with aplastic anemia.

The chain couples TRBV5-1 to TRBJ2-5; a weak D match, TRBD2 (6 bases). V was clipped by 1 base and J by 2 bases, with 9 bases between them. The length of the CDR3 is 14 residues. Germline-derived CDR1 and CDR2 are SGHRS and YFSETQ. The CDR3 protein is CASSLRSGQETQYF. CDR3 DNA sequence: TGCGCCAGCAGCTTGAGGAGCGGGCAAGAGACCCAGTACTTC.

This clonotype was seen a few times. The chain is built from TRBV10-3 and TRBJ2-1, with D tentatively TRBD1 (5 bases). This CDR3 has 14 amino acids. Germline CDR1 ENHRY, CDR2 SYGVKD. V was trimmed by 6 bases and J by 3 bases, leaving 12 bases between them. The CDR3 DNA reads as TGTGCCATCAGCCCTACAGGTAACTACAATGAGCAGTTCTTC. Translating it yields CAISPTGNYNEQFF.

This clonotype appeared a few times. The CDR3 loop reads CSARVGRLYEQYF. In DNA form, the CDR3 reads TGCAGTGCTAGAGTCGGCAGGCTCTACGAGCAGTACTTC. V usage is TRBV20-1 and J usage is TRBJ2-7; D gene uncertain. There are 13 residues in the CDR3. V was pared by 1 base and J by 3 bases, with 10 bases between. Per germline, CDR1 DFQATT and CDR2 SNEGSKA (reference sequence).

CDR3 sequence (DNA): TGTGCCAGCAGCTTGTTGGGCCGTTACGAGCAGTACGTC. Translated, it gives CASSLLGRYEQYV. The genes are TRBV5-6 and TRBJ2-7; D not certain. Germline CDR1 is SGHDT and CDR2 is YYEEEE. The ends were cut back, 1 base at V and 4 bases at J, with 9 bases in the middle. This CDR3 has 13 residues.

This chain uses TRBV2 with TRBJ2-7; TRBD1 is a possible D gene (5 bases). Trimming removed 6 bases from V and 3 bases from J, with 15 bases in between. The CDR3 consists of 14 residues. The germline V gene encodes CDR1 SNHLY and CDR2 FYNNEI. CDR3 nucleotide sequence: TGTGCCAGCAGGAGCCGAACTACAGGCTACGAGCAGTACTTC. Translating it yields CASRSRTTGYEQYF.

The V call is TRBV12-5, the J call TRBJ2-1, with D uncertain. The CDR3 runs to 13 residues. The V gene's germline CDR1 is LGHNT and CDR2 FRNRAP. The ends were cut back, 0 bases at V and 6 bases at J, with 6 bases in the middle. CDR3 amino acids: CASGLVLFNEQFF. CDR3 sequence (DNA): TGTGCTAGTGGTTTGGTACTTTTCAATGAGCAGTTCTTC.

This clonotype was seen more than once but under ten times. The V and J genes are TRBV20-1 and TRBJ2-1; a possible D gene is TRBD1 (6 bases). This CDR3 comprises 12 residues. V was clipped by 6 bases and J by 8 bases, with 14 bases between them. CDR1 and CDR2 from the germline V gene are DFQATT and SNEGSKA (reference sequence). CDR3 loop: CSARPRGYEQFF. CDR3 DNA sequence: TGCAGTGCCCGACCCAGGGGCTATGAGCAGTTCTTC.

The chain couples TRBV18 to TRBJ2-2; D possibly corresponds to TRBD1 (6 bases). The CDR3 covers 13 residues. Trimming removed 7 bases at V and 1 base at J, with 7 bases between. The germline V gene encodes CDR1 KGHSH and CDR2 LQKENI. The CDR3 is CASWGQNTGELFF. In nucleotides, the CDR3 is TGTGCCAGCTGGGGACAGAACACCGGGGAGCTGTTTTTT.

The genes are TRBV7-2 and TRBJ2-1, with a tentative D call TRBD2 (6 bases). The CDR3 consists of 16 residues. The V end lost 5 bases, the J end lost 10 bases, and 24 bases lay between the germline ends. Germline V CDR1 and CDR2: SGHTA, FQGNSA. This CDR3 is CASSPPGLILSNEQFF. The DNA for the CDR3 is TGTGCCAGCAGCCCCCCGGGACTTATCCTTTCCAACGAGCAGTTCTTC.

Here the CDR3 reads CSAQDRDRGSNEQYF. Here the CDR3 DNA reads TGCAGTGCTCAAGACCGGGACAGGGGCTCTAACGAGCAGTACTTC. The chain has TRBV20-1 and TRBJ2-7, with 10 bases aligning to TRBD1. V dropped 5 bases and J dropped 5; count of bases not matched to a gene: 12. The germline gives CDR1 DFQATT, CDR2 SNEGSKA (reference sequence). This CDR3 is 15 amino acids long.

The CDR3 nucleotides are TGTGCCAGTAGTACAGGGGACCGCACAGATACGCAGTATTTT. Protein sequence: CASSTGDRTDTQYF. The chain joins TRBV19 to TRBJ2-3; possibly TRBD1 for D (6 bases). The germline gives CDR1 LNHDA, CDR2 SQIVND (reference sequence). Trimming pared 4 bases from V and 1 base from J, leaving 9 bases between. The CDR3 is 14 amino acids.

The chain uses TRBV6-1 and TRBJ2-1, with 9 positions matching TRBD1. The CDR3 loop spans 15 amino acids. Germline V gene data show CDR1 as MNHNS and CDR2 as SASEGT. V dropped 6 bases and J dropped 8; count of bases not matched to a gene: 11. DNA for the CDR3: TGTGCCAGCAGGTCCCCCGGACAGGGGCCCGATGAGCAGTTCTTC. It yields the protein CASRSPGQGPDEQFF.

This sequence joins TRBV5-4 and TRBJ2-1, with D possibly TRBD2 on 6 matching bases. The germline V gene encodes CDR1 SGHNT and CDR2 YYREEE (reference sequence). This CDR3 region has 14 residues. V lost 2 bases, J lost 5 bases, and 11 bases lay in between. The CDR3 is CASSFLAPNNEQFF. The CDR3 nucleotides read TGTGCCAGCAGCTTTCTAGCGCCCAACAATGAGCAGTTCTTC.

This clonotype was detected a few times. V gene TRBV6-5 combines with J gene TRBJ2-1; no reliable D call. This CDR3 region has 15 residues. Trimming took off 0 bases at V and 0 bases at J, with 6 bases between the two ends. Germline assignment: CDR1 MNHEY and CDR2 SVGAGI. The CDR3 reads CASSYSQSSYNEQFF. In DNA, the CDR3 is TGTGCCAGCAGTTACTCCCAGAGCTCCTACAATGAGCAGTTCTTC.

The J gene is TRBJ2-1, the V gene TRBV30, with a possible D match to TRBD1 (5 bases). The germline V gene encodes CDR1 GTSNPN and CDR2 SVGIG (reference sequence). The V end lost 2 bases, the J end lost 3 bases, and 8 bases lay between the germline ends. The CDR3 has 13 amino acids. The CDR3 loop is CAWSLQGYNEQFF. The CDR3 DNA reads as TGTGCCTGGAGTCTGCAGGGCTACAATGAGCAGTTCTTC.

The chain employs TRBV20-1 and TRBJ2-4; TRBD1 aligns across 10 bases. From germline, CDR1 is DFQATT and CDR2 SNEGSKA (reference sequence). V lost 2 bases, J lost 10 bases, and 8 bases stayed unmatched. This CDR3 region has 14 residues. DNA for the CDR3: TGCAGTGCTAGAATGACAGGGGGCGAGAGTATTCAGTACTTC. Its protein is CSARMTGGESIQYF.

This clonotype occurred a few times. The chain carries TRBV12-3 or TRBV12-4 and TRBJ2-1, with D uncertain. This CDR3 spans 12 amino acids. Trimming removed 5 bases from V and 4 bases from J, with 6 bases in between. The CDR3, as DNA: TGTGCCAGCAGTGGAGCTTACAATGAGCAGTTCTTC. Protein product: CASSGAYNEQFF.

The genes are TRBV10-3 and TRBJ2-3, with TRBD2 identical over 12 bases. Germline assignment: CDR1 ENHRY and CDR2 SYGVKD. The CDR3 runs 16 residues. J gave up 2 bases and V 9 bases, and 9 bases lay outside the gene matches. In DNA, the CDR3 is TGTGCCATTCAGTCGGCTAGCGGGAGGGTCACAGATACGCAGTATTTT. Encoded protein: CAIQSASGRVTDTQYF.

The chain has TRBV6-5 and TRBJ2-1, with TRBD2 identical over 8 bases. CDR1 MNHEY and CDR2 SVGAGI come from the germline V gene. The CDR3 has 19 amino acids. V was pared by 2 bases and J by 8 bases, with 20 bases of the junction left unmatched. The CDR3 region is CASSYKPSIERERPDEQFF. The CDR3 DNA sequence: TGTGCCAGCAGTTACAAGCCTAGTATCGAGCGGGAGCGTCCGGATGAGCAGTTCTTC.

In this sample, this clonotype turned up a few times. The chain couples TRBV29-1 to TRBJ2-7; 8 nucleotides match TRBD1. The J segment lost 4 bases and the V segment lost 7 bases, leaving 9 bases of the junction unmatched. The CDR3 is 13 residues long. CDR1 and CDR2 from the germline V gene are SQVTM and ANQGSEA. CDR3 in DNA: TGCAGCGCCGTAGCAGGGGGCCTATACGAGCAGTACGTC. This translates into CSAVAGGLYEQYV.

This clonotype was observed a handful of times. The chain is built from TRBV20-1 and TRBJ1-5; possible D gene TRBD1, 5 bases. This CDR3 is 14 amino acids long. Trimming removed 5 bases at V and 7 bases at J, with 18 bases between. Germline V gene lookup returns CDR1 DFQATT and CDR2 SNEGSKA (reference sequence). The CDR3 sequence: CSASRRQGRQPQHF. DNA of the CDR3: TGCAGTGCTTCCAGACGGCAGGGCAGGCAGCCCCAGCATTTT.